These 14 T cell receptor beta chains were sequenced from one sample in a study of cytomegalovirus exposure and HLA in healthy donors. Clones were read by immunoSEQ multiplex PCR, and TCRdb kept only the in-frame ones, dropping some. The sample holds fewer than 200,000 clones, 85% seen once. The sample was PBMCs. These receptors all stem from a man between 18 and 35 years old in good health and CMV-seropositive.

The chain links TRBV11-3 to TRBJ2-3; 8 bases are shared with TRBD2. In germline, CDR1 is SGHNT, CDR2 YENEEA. V was pared by 4 bases and J by 1 base, with 1 base of the junction left unmatched. This CDR3 comprises 14 residues. CDR3 loop: CASSSTSGTDTQYF. For the CDR3, the DNA is TGTGCCAGCAGCTCGACTAGCGGCACAGATACGCAGTATTTT.

This chain joins TRBV6-5 and TRBJ1-2; D perhaps matches TRBD1 (5 bases). Trimming removed 10 bases at V and 6 bases at J, with 15 bases between. Germline assignment: CDR1 MNHEY and CDR2 SVGAGI. The CDR3 length is 12 residues. CDR3 region: CATSPGYDGYTF. Written as DNA, the CDR3 is TGTGCCACCTCTCCAGGGTACGATGGCTACACCTTC.

This chain links TRBV30 with TRBJ2-1; D gene ambiguous. Germline V CDR1 and CDR2: GTSNPN, SVGIG (reference sequence). V dropped 4 bases and J dropped 2 bases, with 6 bases sitting between them. The CDR3 sequence is 12 residues long. As DNA, the CDR3 is TGTGCCTGGACCCGTACCTACAATGAGCAGTTCTTC. Its protein product is CAWTRTYNEQFF.

The chain links TRBV27 to TRBJ1-5; TRBD1 aligns across 7 bases. Per germline, CDR1 MNHEY and CDR2 SMNVEV (reference sequence). V lost 6 bases, J lost 2 bases, and 7 bases stayed unmatched. The CDR3 runs 15 residues. In DNA, the CDR3 is TGTGCCAGCAGGCCCACAGGGGACGGCAATCAGCCCCAGCATTTT. Protein: CASRPTGDGNQPQHF.

The rearrangement links TRBV4-1 to TRBJ2-2, with 8 bases fitting TRBD1. Germline V gene sequence: CDR1 MGHRA, CDR2 YSYEKL. V shed 7 bases and J 7 bases; nucleotides not matched to a gene: 11. This CDR3 has 15 amino acids. The chain's CDR3 is CASTPTGEAIGELFF. Written as DNA, the CDR3 is TGCGCCAGCACCCCGACAGGGGAAGCTATCGGGGAGCTGTTTTTT.

V usage is TRBV5-1 and J usage is TRBJ1-1, with 9 bases that match TRBD1. The V gene end was trimmed by 4 bases and the J gene end by 1 base; junction bases not matched to a gene: 5. The CDR3 length is 15 residues. Looked up from germline, CDR1 is SGHRS and CDR2 is YFSETQ. This chain's CDR3 is CASSPGTGSNTEAFF. CDR3 DNA: TGCGCCAGCAGCCCCGGGACAGGGTCGAACACTGAAGCTTTCTTT.

The chain joins TRBV27 to TRBJ2-7; 7 positions match TRBD1. Germline CDR1 is MNHEY and CDR2 is SMNVEV (reference sequence). The CDR3 spans 14 residues. V trimming: 10 bases; J trimming: 0 bases; junction bases outside the gene matches: 9. The CDR3 loop is CATRLDRASYEQYF. The DNA for the CDR3 is TGTGCCACCCGATTAGACAGGGCCTCCTACGAGCAGTACTTC.

CDR3 bases: TGTGCCAGCAGCGCCGAGACAGGGCTCCAGGAAAAACTGTTTTTT. Its translation: CASSAETGLQEKLFF. The V and J genes are TRBV11-2 and TRBJ1-4; 7 nucleotides line up with TRBD1. Germline lookup yields CDR1 SGHAT and CDR2 FQNNGV. There are 15 residues in the CDR3. V shed 5 bases, J shed 8 bases, and the junction held 11 bases outside the gene matches.

The J gene is TRBJ2-5, the V gene TRBV6-1; TRBD1 matches at 7 bases. The CDR3 is made up of 14 amino acids. Germline CDR1 is MNHNS and CDR2 is SASEGT. J gave up 5 bases and V 4 bases, and 7 bases lay outside the gene matches. The CDR3 reads CASSAGPGQETQYF. CDR3 DNA sequence: TGTGCCAGCAGTGCTGGACCGGGACAGGAGACCCAGTACTTC.

This clone has a handful of counts. The chain uses TRBV2 and TRBJ2-7; the match to TRBD1 covers 7 bases. With 6 bases clipped from V and 5 bases from J, the junction kept 10 bases outside the gene matches. The CDR3 is 14 amino acids. In germline, CDR1 is SNHLY, CDR2 FYNNEI. The DNA of the CDR3 is TGTGCCAGCAGACGAGGACAGGTGAACGACGAGCAGTACTTC. Translating it yields CASRRGQVNDEQYF.

The chain has TRBV27 and TRBJ2-1, with 9 bases that match TRBD2. This CDR3 comprises 16 residues. The J segment lost 3 bases and the V segment lost 5 bases, leaving 8 bases of the junction unmatched. The germline CDR1 and CDR2 sequences are MNHEY and SMNVEV (reference sequence). The CDR3 is CASSTLAGTVYNEQFF. The CDR3, as DNA: TGTGCCAGCAGTACCCTAGCGGGAACGGTCTACAATGAGCAGTTCTTC.

The gene calls are TRBV27 and TRBJ2-3; 13 bases match TRBD2. V was pared by 4 bases and J by 10 bases, with 11 bases of the junction left unmatched. CDR3 length: 16 amino acids. Germline V CDR1 and CDR2: MNHEY, SMNVEV (reference sequence). This CDR3 reads CASSYFLGTSGIAQYF. CDR3 coding DNA: TGTGCCAGCAGTTACTTCCTTGGGACTAGCGGGATTGCGCAGTATTTT.

The CDR3 DNA follows: TGTGCCAGCAGCTTATGGGGACAGGGTTATGGCTACACCTTC. Its translation: CASSLWGQGYGYTF. This chain links TRBV7-9 with TRBJ1-2, with 9 bases lining up with TRBD1. This CDR3 comprises 14 residues. Looked up from germline, CDR1 is SEHNR and CDR2 is FQNEAQ (reference sequence). The J segment lost 5 bases and the V segment lost 2 bases, leaving 3 bases of the junction unmatched.

This clone has a single count. The rearrangement links TRBV4-1 to TRBJ2-5; 8 nucleotides agree with TRBD2. CDR1 is MGHRA and CDR2 is YSYEKL in the germline V gene. The trim removed 0 bases at V and 9 bases at J, leaving 9 bases unmatched. The CDR3 sequence is 15 residues long. The CDR3 bases are TGCGCCAGCAGCCAAGATTCGGGGCGGGGGGCCTCCCAGTACTTC. Protein sequence: CASSQDSGRGASQYF.